The 27 T cell receptor beta chains below come from one sample, sequenced in a study of shared clonotypes between healthy human individuals. Profiled with immunoSEQ multiplex PCR; TCRdb holds only in-frame clones, not every one. The top ten clones hold 0.13% of a sample with a few million clones, around 95% of them seen once. Sequencing used naive CD4+ T cells sorted from blood. Subset indicated: CD45RA+ positively selected. The receptors originated from a man younger than 35 in good health.

The chain has TRBV18 and TRBJ1-1; 7 bases are a match to TRBD1. Looked up from germline, CDR1 is KGHSH and CDR2 is LQKENI. There are 15 residues in the CDR3. Trimming removed 1 base from V and 4 bases from J; junction bases left unmatched: 6. CDR3 coding DNA: TGTGCCAGCTCACCACTGGATACAGGGGTCACTGAAGCTTTCTTT. It specifies CASSPLDTGVTEAFF.

This chain connects TRBV7-9 to TRBJ1-4, with D unclear. V lost 4 bases and J 0 bases, leaving 12 bases between the germline ends. This CDR3 region has 16 residues. Germline CDR1 reads SEHNR; CDR2 reads FQNEAQ (reference sequence). Here the CDR3 reads CASSWRQTATNEKLFF. CDR3 coding DNA: TGTGCCAGCAGCTGGAGACAAACAGCAACTAATGAAAAACTGTTTTTT.

Details on this clone: Different DNA sequences within this sample yield the same CDR3. This chain connects TRBV6-1 to TRBJ1-5, with D possibly matching TRBD1 (5 bases). CDR3 length: 15 amino acids. V lost 6 bases and J 1 base, leaving 13 bases between the germline ends. Germline assignment: CDR1 MNHNS and CDR2 SASEGT. CDR3 nucleotide sequence: TGTGCCAGCAGCCCTGGGACTGCGAGCAATCAGCCCCAGCATTTT. Protein: CASSPGTASNQPQHF.

V gene TRBV4-1 combines with J gene TRBJ2-5, with D possibly being TRBD2 (5 bases). The CDR3 sequence is 16 residues long. Looked up from germline, CDR1 is MGHRA and CDR2 is YSYEKL. Trimming took 1 base from V and 2 from J, leaving 14 bases between them. The CDR3: CASSQGVGDYQETQYF. As DNA, the CDR3 is TGCGCCAGCAGCCAAGGGGTGGGTGACTATCAAGAGACCCAGTACTTC.

The chain uses TRBV28 and TRBJ2-2, with TRBD2 matching over 8 bases. Germline trimming cut 7 bases from V and 2 bases from J; bases unmatched to any gene: 6. Germline loops: CDR1 MDHEN, CDR2 SYDVKM. The CDR3 loop spans 15 amino acids. DNA for the CDR3: TGTGCCAGCAAAGGAGCGGGAGCTAACACCGGGGAGCTGTTTTTT. As protein: CASKGAGANTGELFF.

The rearrangement joins TRBV25-1 to TRBJ2-2; the match to TRBD1 covers 8 bases. After removal of 2 bases from V and 6 bases from J, the junction contained 5 bases not matched to a gene. The CDR3 consists of 15 residues. CDR1 and CDR2 (germline): MGHDK, SYGVNS. The CDR3 bases are TGTGCCAGCAGTGAACCGGGACAGGCGGCCGGGGAGCTGTTTTTT. Its protein product is CASSEPGQAAGELFF.

The gene calls are TRBV28 and TRBJ2-5; 16 positions match TRBD2. The V segment lost 6 bases and the J segment 6 bases; nucleotides outside the gene matches: 10. This CDR3 is 17 amino acids long. Germline V gives CDR1 MDHEN, CDR2 SYDVKM. CDR3 region: CASRPQGLAGGVKTQYF. For the CDR3, the DNA is TGTGCCAGCAGGCCGCAGGGACTAGCGGGGGGGGTAAAGACCCAGTACTTC.

In its sample, this clone was seen once. This rearrangement joins TRBV30 to TRBJ2-5; TRBD2 matches 10 bases. V was pared by 4 bases and J by 4 bases, with 6 bases of the junction left unmatched. The germline gives CDR1 GTSNPN, CDR2 SVGIG (reference sequence). This CDR3 comprises 14 residues. The CDR3 sequence is CAWTTSGKGETQYF. The CDR3 DNA reads TGTGCCTGGACAACTAGCGGGAAGGGAGAGACCCAGTACTTC.

J is TRBJ1-1 and V is TRBV29-1; 7 nucleotides agree with TRBD1. This CDR3 has 13 residues. Per germline, CDR1 SQVTM and CDR2 ANQGSEA. Losses at the gene ends were 3 bases for V and 5 bases for J; bases not matched to a gene: 6. CDR3 protein: CSVDAGGGTEAFF. CDR3 coding DNA: TGCAGCGTTGACGCAGGGGGAGGAACTGAAGCTTTCTTT.

The chain joins TRBV9 to TRBJ2-7; 10 bases map to TRBD1. V lost 8 bases to trimming and J lost 4 bases; unmatched junction nucleotides: 12. This CDR3 comprises 15 residues. Germline V CDR1 and CDR2: SGDLS, YYNGEE. As DNA, the CDR3 is TGTGCCAGTGACAGGGGGCAAACTAAGCGGTACGAGCAGTACTTC. Translating it yields CASDRGQTKRYEQYF.

Note on this clone: The sample contains more than one DNA sequence encoding this CDR3. V gene TRBV18 combines with J gene TRBJ2-7, with TRBD1 matching over 7 bases. The CDR3 contains 14 residues. V dropped 2 bases and J dropped 2; count of bases not matched to a gene: 3. The V gene's germline CDR1 is KGHSH and CDR2 LQKENI. The CDR3, as DNA: TGTGCCAGCTCACCAGGAACAGGGGCCTACGAGCAGTACTTC. This sequence encodes CASSPGTGAYEQYF.

The chain carries TRBV6-5 and TRBJ1-2, with a possible D match to TRBD1 (5 bases). CDR3 length equals 14 residues. CDR1 is MNHEY, CDR2 SVGAGI, per germline. Trimming left V 4 bases short and J 8 bases short, with 17 bases between. The CDR3 DNA reads as TGTGCCAGCAGTTTATCCAGGGACCTCTTAGGCTACACCTTC. This codes for CASSLSRDLLGYTF.

The chain employs TRBV6-5 and TRBJ1-4, with D possibly matching TRBD1 (6 bases). V was clipped by 10 bases and J by 7 bases, with 19 bases between them. The CDR3 is 14 amino acids. Germline-derived CDR1 and CDR2 are MNHEY and SVGAGI. CDR3 protein: CATQGVRGPEKLFF. The CDR3 DNA sequence: TGTGCCACTCAAGGGGTCAGGGGACCTGAAAAACTGTTTTTT.

Notes on this clone: Other DNA sequences in the same sample also yield this CDR3. The gene calls are TRBV6-5 and TRBJ1-1; D perhaps matches TRBD1 (5 bases). The V gene's germline CDR1 is MNHEY and CDR2 SVGAGI. The CDR3 is 14 residues long. V dropped 2 bases and J dropped 0 bases, with 7 bases sitting between them. The CDR3 region is CASSYDRMNTEAFF. CDR3 DNA: TGTGCCAGCAGTTACGACAGAATGAACACTGAAGCTTTCTTT.

This clone was found once. The rearrangement joins TRBV19 to TRBJ1-1; possible D gene TRBD1, 6 bases. The CDR3 covers 14 residues. Trimming removed 3 bases at V and 1 base at J, with 9 bases between. The germline CDR1 and CDR2 sequences are LNHDA and SQIVND (reference sequence). The CDR3 DNA reads as TGTGCCAGTAGTATGACAGGTTCGAACACTGAAGCTTTCTTT. This gives the protein CASSMTGSNTEAFF.

The rearrangement joins TRBV30 to TRBJ1-6; D perhaps matches TRBD1 (5 bases). This CDR3 region has 12 residues. CDR1 and CDR2 from the germline V gene are GTSNPN and SVGIG (reference sequence). DNA for the CDR3: TGTGCTCGGGGACGGCGTGATTCACCCCTCCACTTT. Protein: CARGRRDSPLHF.

Of note for this clone: This CDR3 is also generated by other DNA sequences in the sample. The chain joins TRBV28 to TRBJ2-7; no firm D call. Germline V lookup: CDR1 MDHEN, CDR2 SYDVKM. This CDR3 has 11 amino acids. Deletions cut 3 bases from V and 3 bases from J, with 3 bases between. DNA of the CDR3: TGTGCCAGCAGTTTTCGCTACGAGCAGTACTTC. Protein product: CASSFRYEQYF. Variable domain in full (rest from reference TRBV28 and TRBJ2-7): DVKVTQSSRYLVKRTGEKVFLECVQDMDHENMFWYRQDPGLGLRLIYFSYDVKMKEKGDIPEGYSVSREKKERFSLILESASTNQTSMYLCASSFRYEQYFGPGTRLTVT.

V and J are TRBV18 and TRBJ1-1; TRBD1 agrees at 7 bases. Looked up from germline, CDR1 is KGHSH and CDR2 is LQKENI. The CDR3 extends over 13 amino acids. V lost 4 bases and J lost 5; bases outside the gene matches: 4. Here the CDR3 DNA reads TGTGCCAGCTCACTAAGACAGGGTACTGAAGCTTTCTTT. Amino acid sequence: CASSLRQGTEAFF.

Comments on this clone: The same CDR3 arises from other DNA sequences in this sample as well. This chain joins TRBV9 and TRBJ2-7; D is perhaps TRBD2 (5 bases). The CDR3 has 12 amino acids. In germline, CDR1 is SGDLS, CDR2 YYNGEE. The V gene lost 0 bases and the J gene lost 7 bases, with 8 bases spanning the gap. CDR3 region: CASSVGTGEQYF. The CDR3 DNA reads TGTGCCAGCAGCGTAGGCACGGGAGAGCAGTACTTC.

This clone was counted once. At one end the junction does not follow the germline gene, possibly because of a read error. The chain carries TRBV29-1 and TRBJ2-3; D uncertain. From germline, CDR1 is SQVTM and CDR2 ANQGSEA. This CDR3 has 11 residues. The CDR3 DNA follows: TGCAGCGTCGAAGGGTTGCCTACGCAGTATTTT. This translates into CSVEGLPTQYF.

This clone appeared once. V is TRBV10-3 and J is TRBJ2-6, with 10 bases lining up with TRBD2. This CDR3 is 19 amino acids long. Germline V lookup: CDR1 ENHRY, CDR2 SYGVKD. V lost 4 bases to trimming and J lost 0 bases; unmatched junction nucleotides: 9. CDR3 protein: CAISGDGTSANSGANVLTF. CDR3 nucleotide sequence: TGTGCCATCAGTGGGGACGGGACTAGCGCGAACTCTGGGGCCAACGTCCTGACTTTC.

The rearrangement links TRBV10-1 to TRBJ2-3; TRBD2 agrees at 8 bases. The CDR3 is made up of 15 amino acids. CDR1 and CDR2 (germline): WNHNN, SYGVQD (reference sequence). V dropped 4 bases and J dropped 4; count of bases not matched to a gene: 7. This CDR3 is CASSGRREGPDTQYF. CDR3 in DNA: TGCGCCAGCAGTGGTCGCCGGGAGGGTCCAGATACGCAGTATTTT.

This clone came up a few times. The DNA is omitted, as the CDR3 cannot be located on it reliably, and the CDR3 follows TCRdb's listing. The rearrangement uses TRBV5-5 and TRBJ1-3. A total of 13 residues make up the CDR3, ends included. Germline CDR1 and CDR2: SGHKS and YYEKEE (reference sequence). The CDR3 region is CASSFGGGTPVDF.

The chain recombines TRBV5-5 with TRBJ2-7, with 11 bases that match TRBD1. The CDR3 contains 14 residues. After removal of 4 bases from V and 5 bases from J, the junction contained 5 bases not matched to a gene. Looked up from germline, CDR1 is SGHKS and CDR2 is YYEKEE (reference sequence). CDR3: CASSRWTGGNEQYF. In nucleotides, the CDR3 is TGTGCCAGCAGCCGATGGACAGGGGGCAACGAGCAGTACTTC.

The CDR3 sequence: CASSSGSGSGANVLTF. Here the CDR3 DNA reads TGTGCCAGTAGTTCCGGGTCTGGCTCTGGGGCCAACGTCCTGACTTTC. The chain has TRBV19 and TRBJ2-6; D not resolved. The CDR3 sequence is 16 residues long. Germline V CDR1 and CDR2: LNHDA, SQIVND (reference sequence). Trimming took 5 bases from V and 0 from J, leaving 11 bases between them.

This clone occurred once. This sequence joins TRBV7-9 and TRBJ2-3; TRBD2 matches at 8 bases. V dropped 10 bases and J dropped 6; count of bases not matched to a gene: 15. CDR1 is SEHNR, CDR2 FQNEAQ, per germline (reference sequence). The CDR3 consists of 15 residues. The CDR3: CAIRRLAGKEDTQYF. The CDR3 DNA reads TGTGCCATCCGGCGTTTAGCGGGGAAGGAGGATACGCAGTATTTT.

With respect to this clone: The identical CDR3 is also encoded by other nucleotide sequences in the sample. V gene TRBV7-2 combines with J gene TRBJ2-7; 8 bases line up with TRBD2. CDR3 length equals 14 residues. With V trimmed by 3 bases and J by 1 base, 2 bases remained unmatched. Germline V lookup: CDR1 SGHTA, CDR2 FQGNSA. The DNA for the CDR3 is TGTGCCAGCAGCTTGGCGGGAGGATCCTACGAGCAGTACTTC. As protein: CASSLAGGSYEQYF.